This TCR beta chain emerged from a study of PD-L1 blockade in urothelial cancer. Turning to the study itself: When patients started atezolizumab in about 2014, it was given at 1,200 mg intravenously every 3 weeks. Male sex and bladder-origin urothelial cancer characterized twenty-five of the 29 patients.

Time point reported: pretreatment peripheral blood. TCRdb's table, derived via immunoSEQ multiplex PCR, lists solely in-frame clones and lacks some. Of around 100,000 clones detected, about 90% appear once; the ten largest clones hold under 2%. CDR1 is ENHRY and CDR2 is SYGVKD in the germline V gene. Trimming took off 0 bases at V and 2 bases at J, with 10 bases between the two ends. The CDR3 length is 15 residues. The genes are TRBV10-3 and TRBJ1-2, with a possible D match to TRBD1 (5 bases). This sequence originates from a man aged 60 to 75 with urothelial cancer. The specimen was PBMCs, collected around atezolizumab (anti-PD-L1) treatment. The CDR3 bases are TGTGCCATCAGTGAGTCGCGGCAGGGAAACTATGGCTACACCTTC. Its translation: CAISESRQGNYGYTF.